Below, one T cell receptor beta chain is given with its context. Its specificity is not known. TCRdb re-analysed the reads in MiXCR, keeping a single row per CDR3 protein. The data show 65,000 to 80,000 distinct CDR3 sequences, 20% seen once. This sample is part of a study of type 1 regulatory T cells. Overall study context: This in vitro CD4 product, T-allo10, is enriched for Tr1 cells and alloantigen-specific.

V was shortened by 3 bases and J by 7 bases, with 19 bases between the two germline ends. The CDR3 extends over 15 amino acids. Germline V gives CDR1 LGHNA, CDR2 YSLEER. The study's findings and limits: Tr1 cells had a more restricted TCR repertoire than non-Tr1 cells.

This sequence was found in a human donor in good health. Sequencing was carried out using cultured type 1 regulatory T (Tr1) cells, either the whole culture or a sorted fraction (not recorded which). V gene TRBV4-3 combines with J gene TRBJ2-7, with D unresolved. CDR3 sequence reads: CASSQSPQGLREQYF. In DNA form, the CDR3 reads TGCGCCAGCAGCCAGTCCCCACAAGGATTGAGGGAGCAGTACTTC.